This TCR beta chain was documented in a study of blood T cells in healthy people across ages. Study context: Capture by template switching was about one barcoded beta molecule per two T cells.

Study-wide results and limits: Greater diversity and more naive CD4+ cells were seen in long-lived donors than in aged donors.

With a J-beta primer mix and a sample-barcoded 5' primer, a second PCR ran about 7 to 12 cycles. TCRdb itself ran the 5' RACE reads through MiXCR, one entry per CDR3 protein. The sample shows around 1,800,000 distinct CDR3 sequences, about two fifths of them seen only once. In its sample, this clonotype was seen a few times. Its antigen is not known. The ends were cut back, 5 bases at V and 6 bases at J, with 16 bases in the middle. Germline-derived CDR1 and CDR2 are SGHKS and YYEKEE (reference sequence). CDR3 length: 14 amino acids. The receptor was isolated from a human donor in good health. Sequencing was carried out using blood. This sequence joins TRBV5-5 and TRBJ2-3, with D possibly being TRBD2 (5 bases). The CDR3 loop reads CASSFVVIADTQYF. CDR3 DNA sequence: TGTGCCAGCAGTTTCGTTGTGATAGCGGATACGCAGTATTTT.